The clone carrying this T cell receptor beta chain was observed once. Antigen specificity is unknown. This CDR3 has 16 residues. Germline V CDR1 and CDR2: SQVTM, ANQGSEA. Between the trimmed V and J ends, which lost 1 base and 1 base, there was a span of 17 bases. The record originates from a study of cytomegalovirus exposure and HLA in healthy donors. Overall study results and limits: There were three CMV-associated chains whose specificity for CMV antigens was confirmed in vitro. Cytomegalovirus association was assigned to more than 150 TCR beta chains. Most TCR sequences were seen very rarely across donors, but some public TCRs occurred in many.

Produced via immunoSEQ multiplex PCR; TCRdb's table is partial and in-frame only. The sample includes 250,000 to 300,000 clones, around 87% seen only once; the top ten take under 0.4%. The sequenced material came from PBMCs. This chain links TRBV29-1 with TRBJ2-7; D might be TRBD2 (6 bases). This clonotype was obtained from a woman between 18 and 30 years old in good health and CMV-seronegative. The CDR3 spells CSVEGESEGQSYEQYF. CDR3 nucleotide sequence: TGCAGCGTTGAAGGGGAGTCGGAGGGGCAATCCTACGAGCAGTACTTC.